This T cell receptor (beta chain) was found in a study of cytomegalovirus exposure and HLA in healthy donors. Study results and caveats: Cytomegalovirus association was listed for approximately 160 TCR beta chains. Specific recognition of CMV antigens was confirmed in vitro for a few chains (all CMV-associated). It was found in a later analysis that first-cohort TCR clusters tended to co-occur in the 120 validation repertoires.

Some clones are missing from TCRdb's copy, which holds only in-frame ones; the method was immunoSEQ multiplex PCR. The data show under 400,000 clones, about nine tenths seen once. In regard to this clone: Its antigen remains unidentified.

CDR3 length: 16 amino acids. The specimen was PBMCs. This rearrangement joins TRBV12-1 to TRBJ2-7; the table's D call of TRBD2 was not tested on the DNA. TRBV12-1 is marked as a pseudogene. The sequence derives from a woman aged 18-30 years in good health and CMV-seronegative. The CDR3 sequence is CASSLRTSGNPYEQYF. In DNA, the CDR3 is TGTGCCAGCAGCTTACGGACTAGCGGGAATCCCTACGAGCAGTACTTC.